The present T cell receptor (beta chain) was sequenced within a study of T cell changes during pregnancy in multiple sclerosis. Deletions cut 3 bases from V and 1 base from J, with 6 bases between. This CDR3 has 13 residues. The germline V gene encodes CDR1 MNHNS and CDR2 SASEGT. Data came from immunoSEQ multiplex PCR; TCRdb stores just in-frame clones and leaves some out. The profile shows some 73,000 clones, 85% to 95% of them singletons. The chain is built from TRBV6-1 and TRBJ1-2; perhaps TRBD1 as D (5 bases). The specimen was peripheral blood, collected in the third trimester of pregnancy. This TCR was sampled from a female donor in good health, enrolled as a control in a pregnancy study. The CDR3 spells CASSDRVNYGYTF. The CDR3 nucleotides read TGTGCCAGCAGTGACAGGGTTAACTATGGCTACACCTTC.